Following are 18 T cell receptor beta chains from one sample sequenced in a study of blood T cell repertoires in COVID-19. Clones were read by immunoSEQ multiplex PCR, and TCRdb kept only the in-frame ones, dropping some. The sample has about 330,000 clones, roughly nine tenths seen once. The sample comprised PBMCs or T cells enriched from blood (not recorded which). These receptors all come from a woman aged 25 to 45 who had recovered from COVID-19.

The chain links TRBV28 to TRBJ1-2, with 9 bases matching TRBD1. The CDR3 covers 13 residues. The germline gives CDR1 MDHEN, CDR2 SYDVKM. The V gene end was trimmed by 7 bases and the J gene end by 7 bases; junction bases not matched to a gene: 7. As DNA, the CDR3 is TGTGCCAGCAATCCAGGGACAGGGAGTGGCTACACCTTC. This gives the protein CASNPGTGSGYTF.

The chain couples TRBV3-1 (or the pseudogene TRBV3-2) to TRBJ1-1, with D tentatively TRBD1 (5 bases). CDR1 LGHDT and CDR2 YNNKEL come from the germline V gene (reference sequence). CDR3 size: 14 residues. V was shortened by 5 bases and J by 11 bases, with 21 bases between the two germline ends. CDR3 sequence (DNA): TGTGCCAGCAGCGTCGGGACTCCTTTGATGGGGGCTTTCTTT. Amino acids: CASSVGTPLMGAFF.

The V and J genes are TRBV6-5 and TRBJ1-5, with D perhaps TRBD1 (5 bases). The V gene lost 8 bases and the J gene lost 1 base, with 15 bases spanning the gap. Germline CDR1 is MNHEY and CDR2 is SVGAGI. The CDR3 is 15 residues long. The CDR3 region has the DNA TGTGCCAGCTGTTGGGGGGGTTCGAGCAATCAGCCCCAGCATTTT. Residues: CASCWGGSSNQPQHF.

The chain employs TRBV2 and TRBJ2-3; a weak D match, TRBD2 (6 bases). The V gene's germline CDR1 is SNHLY and CDR2 FYNNEI. The CDR3 is 15 amino acids. V lost 0 bases and J 2 bases, leaving 9 bases between the germline ends. The CDR3: CASSEAPGDTDTQYF. CDR3 DNA: TGTGCCAGCAGTGAAGCGCCGGGGGACACAGATACGCAGTATTTT.

V is TRBV19 and J is TRBJ2-7, with D unresolved. CDR3 size: 14 residues. CDR1 LNHDA and CDR2 SQIVND come from the germline V gene (reference sequence). The V end lost 0 bases, the J end lost 6 bases, and 12 bases lay between the germline ends. CDR3 in amino acids: CASSIEAGRLEQYF. The CDR3 DNA is TGTGCCAGTAGTATAGAGGCAGGCAGGCTCGAGCAGTACTTC. The full variable domain, with the rest looked up from reference TRBV19 and TRBJ2-7, is DGGITQSPKYLFRKEGQNVTLSCEQNLNHDAMYWYRQDPGQGLRLIYYSQIVNDFQKGDIAEGYSVSREKKESFPLTVTSAQKNPTAFYLCASSIEAGRLEQYFGPGTRLTVT.

The chain couples TRBV9 to TRBJ2-7; the match to TRBD1 covers 7 bases. Germline CDR1 and CDR2: SGDLS and YYNGEE. V lost 0 bases, J lost 3 bases, and 3 bases stayed unmatched. The CDR3 contains 14 residues. The CDR3 region has the DNA TGTGCCAGCAGCGTAGGAGGGGGCTTCTACGAGCAGTACTTC. It codes for CASSVGGGFYEQYF. Using reference TRBV9 and TRBJ2-7 for the parts outside the CDR3, the full variable domain is DSGVTQTPKHLITATGQRVTLRCSPRSGDLSVYWYQQSLDQGLQFLIQYYNGEERAKGNILERFSAQQFPDLHSELNLSSLELGDSALYFCASSVGGGFYEQYFGPGTRLTVT.

This chain uses TRBV14 with TRBJ2-3; D might be TRBD2 (6 bases). V gave up 4 bases and J gave up 1 base, with 15 bases separating them. The germline gives CDR1 SGHDN, CDR2 FVKESK. This CDR3 region has 16 residues. The CDR3 loop is CASSRRPSGRTDTQYF. CDR3 sequence (DNA): TGTGCCAGCAGCCGGAGGCCCAGCGGGCGCACAGATACGCAGTATTTT.

The gene calls are TRBV7-9 and TRBJ1-1, with a tentative D call TRBD1 (6 bases). V was trimmed by 5 bases and J by 8 bases, leaving 12 bases between them. This CDR3 contains 12 residues. Germline CDR1 and CDR2: SEHNR and FQNEAQ (reference sequence). CDR3 sequence (DNA): TGTGCCAGCAGCCTTGACAGGAGCGAAGCTTTCTTT. The encoded protein is CASSLDRSEAFF.

The V gene is TRBV5-5, the J gene TRBJ2-1, with D possibly matching TRBD1 (5 bases). Germline CDR1 is SGHKS and CDR2 is YYEKEE (reference sequence). CDR3 length: 15 residues. V was shortened by 0 bases and J by 2 bases, with 9 bases between the two germline ends. The CDR3 loop is CASSLGQGTYNEQFF. The DNA of the CDR3 is TGTGCCAGCAGCTTGGGTCAGGGAACCTACAATGAGCAGTTCTTC. The full variable domain, rest sourced from reference TRBV5-5 and TRBJ2-1, is DAGVTQSPTHLIKTRGQQVTLRCSPISGHKSVSWYQQVLGQGPQFIFQYYEKEERGRGNFPDRFSARQFPNYSSELNVNALLLGDSALYLCASSLGQGTYNEQFFGPGTRLTVL.

V usage is TRBV28 and J usage is TRBJ1-4; 8 bases fit TRBD1. CDR1 is MDHEN, CDR2 SYDVKM, per germline. With 4 bases clipped from V and 9 bases from J, the junction kept 10 bases outside the gene matches. This CDR3 has 15 amino acids. In DNA, the CDR3 is TGTGCCAGCAGTTCTCCCGGGACAGGAGGAAAAAAACTGTTTTTT. Translation: CASSSPGTGGKKLFF.

The gene calls are TRBV9 and TRBJ2-7; possible D gene TRBD1, 6 bases. The CDR3 spans 14 residues. The ends were cut back, 3 bases at V and 0 bases at J, with 10 bases in the middle. Per germline, CDR1 SGDLS and CDR2 YYNGEE. The CDR3: CASSARTDSYEQYF. CDR3 nucleotide sequence: TGTGCCAGCAGCGCGAGGACAGACTCCTACGAGCAGTACTTC.

The chain's CDR3 is CASSLWGGAGNQPQHF. The CDR3 DNA sequence: TGTGCCAGCAGCCTATGGGGAGGTGCGGGCAATCAGCCCCAGCATTTT. This chain uses TRBV7-8 with TRBJ1-5; unclear D gene. Per germline, CDR1 SGHVS and CDR2 FQNEAQ. CDR3 length equals 16 residues. V was clipped by 5 bases and J by 2 bases, with 16 bases between them. Looking up the rest from reference TRBV7-8 and TRBJ1-5 gives the full variable domain: GAGVSQSPRYKVAKRGQDVALRCDPISGHVSLFWYQQALGQGPEFLTYFQNEAQLDKSGLPSDRFFAERPEGSVSTLKIQRTQQEDSAVYLCASSLWGGAGNQPQHFGDGTRLSIL.

The rearrangement joins TRBV6-6 to TRBJ2-3; possibly TRBD2 for D (6 bases). The CDR3 loop spans 15 amino acids. Looked up from germline, CDR1 is MNHNY and CDR2 is SVGAGI (reference sequence). Trimming cost V 6 bases and J 3 bases, with 16 bases left between them. This CDR3 reads CASRGRTGGTDTQYF. The CDR3 coding sequence is TGTGCCAGCAGGGGCAGGACTGGAGGGACAGATACGCAGTATTTT.

The gene calls are TRBV3-1 (or the pseudogene TRBV3-2) and TRBJ1-6; 8 nucleotides align to TRBD1. The V segment lost 0 bases and the J segment 9 bases; nucleotides outside the gene matches: 7. The CDR3 is 16 residues long. Looked up from germline, CDR1 is LGHDT and CDR2 is YNNKEL (reference sequence). CDR3 sequence reads: CASSQDRAGGLSPLHF. The CDR3 nucleotides read TGTGCCAGCAGCCAAGATCGGGCAGGGGGCCTTTCACCCCTCCACTTT.

The rearrangement links TRBV2 to TRBJ1-3, with D perhaps matching TRBD1 (5 bases). The V end lost 4 bases, the J end lost 4 bases, and 8 bases lay between the germline ends. Germline CDR1 SNHLY, CDR2 FYNNEI. CDR3 length equals 13 residues. CDR3 in amino acids: CASSAGLGNTIYF. The DNA for the CDR3 is TGTGCCAGCAGTGCAGGGCTCGGAAACACCATATATTTT.

The V gene is TRBV21-1, the J gene TRBJ1-5; the table gives TRBD1 as D, unverified against the DNA. TRBV21-1 is designated a pseudogene. This CDR3 is built from 15 residues. The CDR3 sequence: CASSNPLHGAQPQHF. The CDR3 DNA reads TGTGCCAGCAGCAACCCCTTGCATGGGGCTCAGCCCCAGCATTTT.

This sequence joins TRBV4-3 and TRBJ2-1, with no clear D. The CDR3 spans 11 residues. V was clipped by 0 bases and J by 9 bases, with 3 bases between them. The germline CDR1 and CDR2 sequences are LGHNA and YSLEER. The CDR3 DNA sequence: TGCGCCAGCAGCCAAGAGGCTGAGCAGTTCTTC. The encoded protein is CASSQEAEQFF.

V usage is TRBV19 and J usage is TRBJ1-5, with TRBD1 matching 7 bases. V shed 5 bases and J 5 bases; nucleotides not matched to a gene: 9. CDR1 LNHDA and CDR2 SQIVND come from the germline V gene (reference sequence). This CDR3 has 15 amino acids. The CDR3 DNA reads TGTGCCAGTAGTCGCACAGGGGAAAGAGATCAGCCCCAGCATTTT. Protein sequence: CASSRTGERDQPQHF. The full variable domain, rest sourced from reference TRBV19 and TRBJ1-5, is DGGITQSPKYLFRKEGQNVTLSCEQNLNHDAMYWYRQDPGQGLRLIYYSQIVNDFQKGDIAEGYSVSREKKESFPLTVTSAQKNPTAFYLCASSRTGERDQPQHFGDGTRLSIL.